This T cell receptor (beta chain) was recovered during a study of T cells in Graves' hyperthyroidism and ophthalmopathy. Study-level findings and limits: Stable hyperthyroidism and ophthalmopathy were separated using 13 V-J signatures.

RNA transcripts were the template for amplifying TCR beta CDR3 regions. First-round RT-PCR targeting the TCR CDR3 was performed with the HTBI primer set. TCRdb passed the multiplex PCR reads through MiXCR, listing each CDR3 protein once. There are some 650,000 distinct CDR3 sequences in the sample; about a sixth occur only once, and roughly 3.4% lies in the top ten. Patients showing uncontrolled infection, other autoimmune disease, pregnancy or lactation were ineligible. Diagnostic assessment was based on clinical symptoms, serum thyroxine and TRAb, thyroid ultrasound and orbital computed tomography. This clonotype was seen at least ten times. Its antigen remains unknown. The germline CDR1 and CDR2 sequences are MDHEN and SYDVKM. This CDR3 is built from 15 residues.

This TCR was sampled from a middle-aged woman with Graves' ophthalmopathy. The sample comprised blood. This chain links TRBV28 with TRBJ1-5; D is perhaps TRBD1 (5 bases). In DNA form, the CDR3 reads TGTGCTACCCACCGGGGCGGGGGGAACAATCAGCCCCAGCATTTT. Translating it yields CATHRGGGNNQPQHF.